This entry lists 20 T cell receptor beta chains sequenced from one sample in a study of response to subunit inactivated influenza vaccine (dated by TCRdb to between 2017 and 2018). Library preparation employed RT-PCR. Instrument used: Illumina HiSeq 2500. Through fastp at Q25 and MiXCR, TCRdb rebuilt clones from the public reads, retaining in-frame beta chains. One record per CDR3 amino acid sequence lists the most common genes and DNA. The sample table records about 190,000 distinct CDR3 sequences; around 15% of these occur just once. In total, the top ten clones hold roughly 26% of the sample. The sequencing here drew on CD8+ T cells sorted from PBMCs, taken more than 4 days after vaccination. These receptors were obtained from a man aged 45-65 years who received an inactivated influenza vaccine. Donor details come from another sample of the same person, matched by shared clones.

The CDR3 coding sequence is TGTGCCAGCAGCTCCGACAACTACAATGAGCAGTTCTTC. It codes for CASSSDNYNEQFF. This chain uses TRBV7-8 with TRBJ2-1; D is unclear. The germline CDR1 and CDR2 sequences are SGHVS and FQNEAQ. The CDR3 covers 13 residues. The V end was cut by 4 bases, the J end by 3 bases, with 7 bases between.

This clonotype was detected only a few times. The rearrangement uses TRBV4-3 and TRBJ2-7; 9 nucleotides match TRBD2. The V segment lost 4 bases and the J segment 7 bases; nucleotides outside the gene matches: 8. Germline lookup yields CDR1 LGHNA and CDR2 YSLEER. CDR3 length: 14 residues. CDR3 amino acids: CASSLSLTSGEQYF. CDR3 nucleotides: TGCGCCAGCAGCCTTTCCTTGACTAGCGGAGAGCAGTACTTC.

There are many counts of this clonotype. Here the CDR3 reads CSVPAGTGSNEQFF. The DNA of the CDR3 is TGCAGCGTCCCCGCCGGGACAGGGTCTAACGAGCAGTTCTTC. This chain links TRBV29-1 with TRBJ2-1, with 9 positions matching TRBD1. Per germline, CDR1 SQVTM and CDR2 ANQGSEA. V shed 6 bases, J shed 10 bases, and the junction held 13 bases outside the gene matches. The CDR3 has 14 residues.

This clonotype was counted many times. The CDR3 reads CSGTRGYEQYF. Written as DNA, the CDR3 is TGCAGCGGAACCCGGGGCTACGAGCAGTACTTC. The rearrangement links TRBV29-1 to TRBJ2-7, with D possibly being TRBD2 (5 bases). Germline lookup yields CDR1 SQVTM and CDR2 ANQGSEA. The V end lost 7 bases, the J end lost 3 bases, and 10 bases lay between the germline ends. CDR3 length equals 11 residues.

This clonotype appeared a few times. The chain combines TRBV5-6 with TRBJ2-7, with D tentatively TRBD2 (5 bases). The V end lost 6 bases, the J end lost 0 bases, and 19 bases lay between the germline ends. The CDR3 covers 16 residues. Per the germline V gene, CDR1 is SGHDT and CDR2 is YYEEEE. CDR3 coding DNA: TGTGCCAGCACCATCTTAATATCGGGGAGCTCCTACGAGCAGTACTTC. Protein product: CASTILISGSSYEQYF.

The sample holds a few counts of this clonotype. The chain has TRBV5-1 and TRBJ2-2; tentatively, D is TRBD2 (5 bases). V lost 1 base to trimming and J lost 6 bases, with 19 bases between them. The CDR3 totals 17 residues. Germline V gene data show CDR1 as SGHRS and CDR2 as YFSETQ. Here the CDR3 reads CASSLYSGSGVAGELFF. CDR3 DNA: TGCGCCAGCAGCTTGTATTCCGGGTCCGGGGTTGCCGGGGAGCTGTTTTTT.

In this sample, this clonotype turned up a few times. The chain is built from TRBV19 and TRBJ1-6; D is unresolved. The CDR3 covers 13 residues. From germline, CDR1 is LNHDA and CDR2 SQIVND (reference sequence). Trimming took 5 bases from V and 7 from J, leaving 9 bases between them. The CDR3 reads CASSASRNSPLHF. CDR3 DNA: TGTGCCAGTAGTGCCAGTAGGAATTCACCCCTCCACTTT.

This chain joins TRBV11-2 and TRBJ2-2, with 7 nucleotides matching TRBD1. V trimming: 5 bases; J trimming: 7 bases; junction bases outside the gene matches: 13. The CDR3 loop spans 16 amino acids. Germline V gene data show CDR1 as SGHAT and CDR2 as FQNNGV. The CDR3 spells CASSPSGDSLNGELFF. CDR3 bases: TGTGCCAGCAGCCCGTCTGGGGACAGCCTTAACGGGGAGCTGTTTTTT.

V is TRBV9 and J is TRBJ2-7; 9 bases line up with TRBD2. Germline values: CDR1 SGDLS, CDR2 YYNGEE. With V trimmed by 2 bases and J by 5 bases, 8 bases remained unmatched. This CDR3 spans 15 amino acids. The CDR3 DNA reads TGTGCCAGCAGCGTTAGTGCTAGCGGGACCCACGAGCAGTACTTC. This encodes CASSVSASGTHEQYF.

The rearrangement uses TRBV5-1 and TRBJ2-7; D not certain. Germline loops: CDR1 SGHRS, CDR2 YFSETQ. This CDR3 contains 14 residues. Trimming stripped 0 bases from V and 5 bases from J, with 12 bases between. The CDR3 sequence is CASSLVGTADEQYF. Here the CDR3 DNA reads TGCGCCAGCAGCTTGGTAGGCACGGCCGACGAGCAGTACTTC.

The chain carries TRBV5-6 and TRBJ2-1, with TRBD1 matching over 10 bases. The CDR3 is 17 amino acids. Germline-derived CDR1 and CDR2 are SGHDT and YYEEEE. J gave up 3 bases and V 1 base, and 7 bases lay outside the gene matches. The CDR3 spells CASSLPGTGVFYNEQFF. Here the CDR3 DNA reads TGTGCCAGCAGCTTGCCCGGGACAGGGGTTTTCTACAATGAGCAGTTCTTC.

This chain joins TRBV7-2 and TRBJ2-1; 12 bases are a match to TRBD2. The germline gives CDR1 SGHTA, CDR2 FQGNSA. CDR3 length: 18 amino acids. With V trimmed by 0 bases and J by 0 bases, 3 bases remained unmatched. CDR3 nucleotide sequence: TGTGCCAGCAGCTTAGCACTAGCGGGGGGAATCTCCTACAATGAGCAGTTCTTC. Encoded protein: CASSLALAGGISYNEQFF.

In this sample, this clonotype turned up a few times. The chain is built from TRBV20-1 and TRBJ2-3; D may be TRBD2 (5 bases). Germline CDR1 is DFQATT and CDR2 is SNEGSKA (reference sequence). Trimming stripped 6 bases from V and 2 bases from J, with 15 bases between. The CDR3 loop spans 14 amino acids. The CDR3 loop is CSARPFRDTDTQYF. The DNA of the CDR3 is TGCAGTGCCCGCCCCTTCCGGGACACAGATACGCAGTATTTT.

The chain has TRBV7-3 and TRBJ2-1; 7 nucleotides align to TRBD2. There are 14 residues in the CDR3. From germline, CDR1 is SGHTA and CDR2 FQGTGA. V shed 3 bases and J 6 bases; nucleotides not matched to a gene: 5. CDR3 bases: TGTGCCAGCAGCTTCGCGGGAGAGATCAATGAGCAGTTCTTC. This gives the protein CASSFAGEINEQFF.

The genes are TRBV27 and TRBJ2-2; possibly TRBD1 for D (6 bases). Trimming pared 7 bases from V and 1 base from J, leaving 13 bases between. The CDR3 loop spans 15 amino acids. Germline assignment: CDR1 MNHEY and CDR2 SMNVEV (reference sequence). CDR3 coding DNA: TGTGCCAGCAAGTCCTGGGACAAGAACACCGGGGAGCTGTTTTTT. Translating it yields CASKSWDKNTGELFF.

This clonotype was detected many times. This chain links TRBV7-8 with TRBJ1-1; no firm D call. Trimming shortened V by 5 bases and J by 2 bases, and 9 bases separated the two germline ends. The CDR3 consists of 13 residues. Germline V gene lookup returns CDR1 SGHVS and CDR2 FQNEAQ. Here the CDR3 DNA reads TGTGCCAGCAGCGCGGGTTTTAACACTGAAGCTTTCTTT. It translates to CASSAGFNTEAFF.

The chain uses TRBV4-3 and TRBJ1-1; TRBD1 matches at 7 bases. V was clipped by 9 bases and J by 0 bases; unmatched bases: 10. Germline V CDR1 and CDR2: LGHNA, YSLEER. The CDR3 sequence is 15 residues long. The CDR3: CASNQGVALNTEAFF. The CDR3 DNA reads as TGCGCCAGTAACCAGGGGGTTGCCCTGAACACTGAAGCTTTCTTT.

The table lists this clonotype with a few counts. The chain recombines TRBV28 with TRBJ1-4; 9 bases match TRBD1. This CDR3 contains 16 residues. Germline loops: CDR1 MDHEN, CDR2 SYDVKM. Trimming removed 2 bases from V and 2 bases from J; junction bases left unmatched: 3. The CDR3 spells CASSLNRGRTNEKLFF. Written as DNA, the CDR3 is TGTGCCAGCAGTTTAAACAGGGGGCGGACTAATGAAAAACTGTTTTTT.

In this sample, this clonotype turned up a few times. The chain joins TRBV6-7 to TRBJ2-5; D unclear. TRBV6-7 carries the ORF label, with uncertain function. The CDR3 consists of 12 residues. Trimming cost V 8 bases and J 5 bases, with 12 bases left between them. The CDR3 nucleotides are TGTGCCAGCTTGGACCTTCAGGAGACCCAGTACTTC. Protein product: CASLDLQETQYF.

This clonotype was counted between two and nine times. The V call is TRBV6-5, the J call TRBJ2-1; D gene ambiguous. V gave up 2 bases and J gave up 5 bases, with 10 bases separating them. The CDR3 covers 14 residues. Per germline, CDR1 MNHEY and CDR2 SVGAGI. CDR3 bases: TGTGCCAGCAGTTACCTATCGCGGAACAATGAGCAGTTCTTC. Protein product: CASSYLSRNNEQFF.